The clone carrying this T cell receptor (beta chain) was seen only once. The target antigen is unknown. This sample was included in a study of shared clonotypes between healthy human individuals. Running of the assay took place at deep level. Method: immunoSEQ multiplex PCR; TCRdb's copy keeps in-frame clones and lacks some. Of 500,000 to 700,000 clones in the sample, roughly 95% were seen once. Trimming took off 6 bases at V and 8 bases at J, with 22 bases between the two ends. Per germline, CDR1 SGHAT and CDR2 FQNNGV. The CDR3 consists of 15 residues. Terminally differentiated effector memory CD45RA+ cells were excluded from the naive CD8 cells, which were CD45RO-negative and positively selected for CCR7. Notes on the study in general: Sequencing of the sorted subsets was shown by rarefaction to be incomplete despite large depth.

This chain links TRBV11-2 with TRBJ1-2; D is unresolved. This receptor was taken from a woman in her thirties in good health. Sequenced sample: naive CD8+ T cells sorted from blood. The CDR3 protein is CASSSKTLGRRGYTF. Here the CDR3 DNA reads TGTGCCAGCAGTTCGAAAACCCTAGGGAGGCGGGGCTACACCTTC.